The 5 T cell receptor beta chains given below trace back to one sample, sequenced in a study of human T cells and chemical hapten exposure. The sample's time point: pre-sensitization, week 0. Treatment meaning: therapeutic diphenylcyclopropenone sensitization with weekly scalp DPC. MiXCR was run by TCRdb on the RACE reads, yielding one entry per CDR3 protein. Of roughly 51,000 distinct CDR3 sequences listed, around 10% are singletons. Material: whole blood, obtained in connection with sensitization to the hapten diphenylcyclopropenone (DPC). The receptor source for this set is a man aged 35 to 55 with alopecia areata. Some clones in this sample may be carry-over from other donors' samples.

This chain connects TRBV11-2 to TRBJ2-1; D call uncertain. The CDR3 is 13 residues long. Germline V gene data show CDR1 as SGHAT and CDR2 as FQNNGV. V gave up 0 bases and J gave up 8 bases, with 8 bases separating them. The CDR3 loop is CASSLDRPDEQFF. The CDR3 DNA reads TGTGCCAGCAGCTTAGATCGCCCCGATGAGCAGTTCTTC.

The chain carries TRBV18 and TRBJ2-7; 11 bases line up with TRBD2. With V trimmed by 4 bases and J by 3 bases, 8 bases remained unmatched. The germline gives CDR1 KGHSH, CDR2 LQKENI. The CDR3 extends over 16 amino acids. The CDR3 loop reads CASSQTGTSGYYEQYF. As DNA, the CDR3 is TGTGCCAGCTCACAAACCGGGACTAGCGGATACTACGAGCAGTACTTC.

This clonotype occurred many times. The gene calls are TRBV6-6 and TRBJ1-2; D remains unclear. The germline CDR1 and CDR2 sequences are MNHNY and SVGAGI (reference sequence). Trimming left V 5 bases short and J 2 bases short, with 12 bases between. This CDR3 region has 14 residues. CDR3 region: CASSQRTENYGYTF. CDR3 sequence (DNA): TGTGCCAGCAGTCAACGGACGGAAAACTATGGCTACACCTTC.

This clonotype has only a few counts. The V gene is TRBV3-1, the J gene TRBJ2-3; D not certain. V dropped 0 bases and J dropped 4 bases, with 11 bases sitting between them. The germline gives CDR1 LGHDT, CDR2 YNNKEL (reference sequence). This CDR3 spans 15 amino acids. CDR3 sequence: CASSQEGIWADTQYF. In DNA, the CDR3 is TGTGCCAGCAGCCAAGAGGGAATTTGGGCAGATACGCAGTATTTT.

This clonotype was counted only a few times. CDR3: CSARRAPSDPSEQYF. The CDR3 DNA sequence: TGCAGTGCCCGGAGGGCTCCTAGCGACCCCTCCGAGCAGTACTTC. This chain links TRBV20-1 with TRBJ2-7; a possible D gene is TRBD2 (6 bases). Germline CDR1 DFQATT, CDR2 SNEGSKA (reference sequence). This CDR3 has 15 residues. V was clipped by 6 bases and J by 6 bases, with 24 bases between them.